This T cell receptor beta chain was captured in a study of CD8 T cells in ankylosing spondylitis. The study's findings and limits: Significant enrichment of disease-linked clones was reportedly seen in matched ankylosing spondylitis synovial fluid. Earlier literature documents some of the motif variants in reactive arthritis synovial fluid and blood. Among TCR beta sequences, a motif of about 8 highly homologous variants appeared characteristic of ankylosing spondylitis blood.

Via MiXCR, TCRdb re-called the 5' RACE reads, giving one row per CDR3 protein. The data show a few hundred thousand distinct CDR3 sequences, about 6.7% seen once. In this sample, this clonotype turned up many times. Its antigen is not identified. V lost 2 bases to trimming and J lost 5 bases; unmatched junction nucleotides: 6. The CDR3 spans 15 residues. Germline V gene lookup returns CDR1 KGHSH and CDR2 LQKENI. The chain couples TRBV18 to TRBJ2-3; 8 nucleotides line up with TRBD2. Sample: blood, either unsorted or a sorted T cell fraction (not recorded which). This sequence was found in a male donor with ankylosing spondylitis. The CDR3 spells CASSPGAGEGDTQYF. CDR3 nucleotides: TGTGCCAGCTCACCAGGAGCGGGAGAGGGAGATACGCAGTATTTT.